A few counts support the clone carrying this TCR beta chain. Its antigen is not known. This specimen belongs to a study of post-analysis software for immune sequencing data. Looking at the study overall: Relapsing-remitting, secondary progressive and progressive-relapsing multiple sclerosis courses were included. Overall study findings and caveats: TRBV5-6, TRBV5-1 and TRBV20-1 belonged to a set of about five TRBV segments that were more frequent in patients than controls. People with multiple sclerosis had a significantly lower normalized Chao1 diversity than controls did. Same-batch preparations were strongly co-clustered by F measure.

CDR1 SNHLY and CDR2 FYNNEI come from the germline V gene. This CDR3 comprises 15 residues. Between the trimmed V and J ends, which lost 8 bases and 5 bases, there was a span of 20 bases. Unique molecular identifiers tagged the TCR beta cDNA libraries. Input amounts of 1 to 10 million T cells were used. These gave roughly 500,000 cDNA molecules, so each molecule approximated one T cell. TCRdb independently ran MiXCR on the PCR reads; one entry per CDR3 protein. The table records about 760,000 distinct CDR3 sequences, 25% to 30% of them present only once. Sequenced: blood. The receptor was isolated from a girl under 18 with multiple sclerosis. The V gene is TRBV2, the J gene TRBJ2-3; D perhaps matches TRBD1 (5 bases). For the CDR3, the DNA is TGTGCCAGCGTACCCCCCGGAAAGGGGAAAGATACGCAGTATTTT. Translated: CASVPPGKGKDTQYF.